The 14 T cell receptor beta chains reported below all come from one sample, sequenced in a study of Ad26.COV2.S vaccination and SARS-CoV-2 variants. This sample's treatment: some 19 received Ad26.COV2.S at low or high dose, single or two shots; about 5 received placebo; per-sample allocation not given. The investigators took samples on day 63 after the first vaccine or placebo injection. This table comes from immunoSEQ multiplex PCR, and its TCRdb copy is limited to in-frame clones, with some not included. The data hold 350,000 to 400,000 clones, with around 89% observed a single time. The starting material was peripheral blood, obtained in a trial of Ad26.COV2.S vaccine versus placebo. Receptors were obtained from a person aged 18-65 years who received the Ad26.COV2.S COVID-19 vaccine or a placebo.

This clone was recorded only once. The chain has TRBV2 and TRBJ2-7; TRBD1 matches at 7 bases. CDR3 length equals 13 residues. Germline assignment: CDR1 SNHLY and CDR2 FYNNEI. The J segment lost 5 bases and the V segment lost 5 bases, leaving 6 bases of the junction unmatched. As DNA, the CDR3 is TGTGCCAGCAGTTTCCAACAGGGGAACGAGCAGTACTTC. As protein: CASSFQQGNEQYF.

The V call is TRBV7-6, the J call TRBJ2-2, with 12 positions matching TRBD2. CDR1 is SGHVS, CDR2 FNYEAQ, per germline. There are 16 residues in the CDR3. V shed 3 bases and J 7 bases; nucleotides not matched to a gene: 6. CDR3 sequence (DNA): TGTGCCAGCAGCTTTGGGACTAGCGGGTTCCACGGGGAGCTGTTTTTT. Protein sequence: CASSFGTSGFHGELFF.

The J gene is TRBJ1-5, the V gene TRBV19; D is unresolved. V lost 3 bases and J lost 2, with 11 bases in between. Germline V gene data show CDR1 as LNHDA and CDR2 as SQIVND (reference sequence). The CDR3 length is 15 residues. This chain's CDR3 is CASSMPPVGNQPQHF. The CDR3 DNA reads as TGTGCCAGTAGTATGCCCCCAGTGGGCAATCAGCCCCAGCATTTT. The whole variable domain, remainder taken from reference TRBV19 and TRBJ1-5, is DGGITQSPKYLFRKEGQNVTLSCEQNLNHDAMYWYRQDPGQGLRLIYYSQIVNDFQKGDIAEGYSVSREKKESFPLTVTSAQKNPTAFYLCASSMPPVGNQPQHFGDGTRLSIL.

The genes are TRBV20-1 and TRBJ1-1; D gene unclear. Trimming removed 3 bases from V and 5 bases from J, with 16 bases in between. This CDR3 is 14 amino acids long. Germline V lookup: CDR1 DFQATT, CDR2 SNEGSKA (reference sequence). The CDR3 reads CSASRESGGTEAFF. For the CDR3, the DNA is TGCAGTGCTAGTCGGGAAAGCGGCGGAACTGAAGCTTTCTTT.

The chain links TRBV7-2 to TRBJ1-5, with 7 bases matching TRBD1. The V and J ends lost 5 bases and 2 bases, in that order; junction bases with no gene match: 12. CDR1 and CDR2 (germline): SGHTA, FQGNSA. There are 17 residues in the CDR3. For the CDR3, the DNA is TGTGCCAGCAGCCTACGGGACAGTTCTTTGGGCAATCAGCCCCAGCATTTT. Encoded protein: CASSLRDSSLGNQPQHF. The variable domain in full, completed from reference TRBV7-2 and TRBJ1-5, reads GAGVSQSPSNKVTEKGKDVELRCDPISGHTALYWYRQSLGQGLEFLIYFQGNSAPDKSGLPSDRFSAERTGGSVSTLTIQRTQQEDSAVYLCASSLRDSSLGNQPQHFGDGTRLSIL.

The DNA for the CDR3 is TGTGCCAGCGGACGTAGCGGGACTAACACAGATACGCAGTATTTT. This sequence encodes CASGRSGTNTDTQYF. This chain links TRBV7-3 with TRBJ2-3, with TRBD2 identical over 8 bases. The CDR3 covers 15 residues. CDR1 is SGHTA, CDR2 FQGTGA, per germline. After removal of 8 bases from V and 2 bases from J, the junction contained 9 bases not matched to a gene.

V usage is TRBV11-1 and J usage is TRBJ2-7; weak D call: TRBD2 (6 bases). Germline V gives CDR1 SGHAT, CDR2 FQDESV (reference sequence). This CDR3 is built from 14 residues. Trimming left V 3 bases short and J 0 bases short, with 9 bases between. In DNA form, the CDR3 reads TGTGCCAGCAGCTTTGCGGGGAGCTCCTACGAGCAGTACTTC. This encodes CASSFAGSSYEQYF.

This chain links TRBV7-9 with TRBJ2-5; D gene ambiguous. The V gene lost 4 bases and the J gene lost 1 base, with 19 bases spanning the gap. Germline assignment: CDR1 SEHNR and CDR2 FQNEAQ (reference sequence). CDR3 length: 17 amino acids. The CDR3 coding sequence is TGTGCCAGCAGCTATCCGACGGGCCTTGTGGGCCAAGAGACCCAGTACTTC. As protein: CASSYPTGLVGQETQYF. Looking up the rest from reference TRBV7-9 and TRBJ2-5 gives the full variable domain: DTGVSQNPRHKITKRGQNVTFRCDPISEHNRLYWYRQTLGQGPEFLTYFQNEAQLEKSRLLSDRFSAERPKGSFSTLEIQRTEQGDSAMYLCASSYPTGLVGQETQYFGPGTRLLVL.

This clone came up once. The chain is built from TRBV28 and TRBJ2-4; the match to TRBD1 covers 7 bases. The V segment lost 3 bases and the J segment 8 bases; nucleotides outside the gene matches: 7. From germline, CDR1 is MDHEN and CDR2 SYDVKM. This CDR3 is 14 amino acids long. CDR3 in DNA: TGTGCCAGCAGTTTCTTAGGGGGCAGGGACATTCAGTACTTC. Protein: CASSFLGGRDIQYF.

This clone was seen a single time. The chain has TRBV7-6 and TRBJ1-5, with D unclear. In germline, CDR1 is SGHVS, CDR2 FNYEAQ. V lost 5 bases and J lost 2, with 7 bases in between. The length of the CDR3 is 13 residues. This CDR3 is CASSPGGNQPQHF. Written as DNA, the CDR3 is TGTGCCAGCAGCCCCGGGGGCAATCAGCCCCAGCATTTT.

V gene TRBV11-2 combines with J gene TRBJ2-7; TRBD2 might be the D (6 bases). Looked up from germline, CDR1 is SGHAT and CDR2 is FQNNGV. The ends were cut back, 0 bases at V and 6 bases at J, with 21 bases in the middle. The CDR3 sequence is 17 residues long. The CDR3 loop is CASSLDFPGRLGGEQYF. CDR3 bases: TGTGCCAGCAGCTTAGATTTTCCCGGGAGATTAGGCGGCGAGCAGTACTTC.

The chain uses TRBV30 and TRBJ2-3; TRBD2 is a possible D gene (5 bases). This CDR3 comprises 15 residues. Germline assignment: CDR1 GTSNPN and CDR2 SVGIG (reference sequence). The V end was cut by 2 bases, the J end by 6 bases, with 18 bases between. The CDR3 protein is CAWSSSGRTLDTQYF. CDR3 nucleotides: TGTGCCTGGAGTAGTAGTGGGAGAACGTTGGATACGCAGTATTTT.

CDR3 coding DNA: TGTGCCAGCAGCGTAGAAGTCCGGGGTGGGACCCAGTACTTC. Encoded protein: CASSVEVRGGTQYF. The rearrangement joins TRBV9 to TRBJ2-5; D possibly corresponds to TRBD2 (5 bases). The CDR3 has 14 amino acids. Germline CDR1 SGDLS, CDR2 YYNGEE. Trimming cost V 0 bases and J 7 bases, with 13 bases left between them. The variable domain in full, with the rest retrieved from reference TRBV9 and TRBJ2-5, is DSGVTQTPKHLITATGQRVTLRCSPRSGDLSVYWYQQSLDQGLQFLIQYYNGEERAKGNILERFSAQQFPDLHSELNLSSLELGDSALYFCASSVEVRGGTQYFGPGTRLLVL.

The genes are TRBV28 and TRBJ2-7; possibly TRBD1 for D (5 bases). Germline CDR1 reads MDHEN; CDR2 reads SYDVKM. The CDR3 extends over 13 amino acids. Deletions cut 6 bases from V and 9 bases from J, with 18 bases between. The CDR3 spells CASRAGGASGQYF. As DNA, the CDR3 is TGTGCCAGCAGGGCCGGTGGGGCATCTGGGCAGTACTTC.